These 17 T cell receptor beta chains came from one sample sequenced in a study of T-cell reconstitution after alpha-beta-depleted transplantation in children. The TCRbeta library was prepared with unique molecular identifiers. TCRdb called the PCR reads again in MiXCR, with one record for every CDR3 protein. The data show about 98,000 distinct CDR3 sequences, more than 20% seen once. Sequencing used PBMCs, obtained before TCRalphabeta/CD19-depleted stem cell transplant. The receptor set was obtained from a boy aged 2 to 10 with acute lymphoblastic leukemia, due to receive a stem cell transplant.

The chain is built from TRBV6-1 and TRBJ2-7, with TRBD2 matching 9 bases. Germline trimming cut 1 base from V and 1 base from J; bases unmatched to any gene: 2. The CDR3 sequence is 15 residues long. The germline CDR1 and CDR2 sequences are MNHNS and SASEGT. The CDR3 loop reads CASSEETSGSYEQYF. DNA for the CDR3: TGTGCCAGCAGTGAAGAGACTAGCGGATCCTACGAGCAGTACTTC.

The CDR3, as DNA: TGTGCCAGCAGCCAAACAGGGGGAAGACACTCCGAGCAGTACTTC. This sequence encodes CASSQTGGRHSEQYF. The chain links TRBV7-8 to TRBJ2-7; 8 positions agree with TRBD1. The ends lost 5 bases at V and 6 bases at J; junction bases unmatched: 12. The CDR3 extends over 15 amino acids. Germline V CDR1 and CDR2: SGHVS, FQNEAQ.

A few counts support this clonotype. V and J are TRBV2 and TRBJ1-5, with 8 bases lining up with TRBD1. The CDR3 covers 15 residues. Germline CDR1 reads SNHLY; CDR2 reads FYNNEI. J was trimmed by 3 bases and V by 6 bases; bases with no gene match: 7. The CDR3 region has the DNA TGTGCCAGCAGGGTGGACAGGGCTTACAATCAGCCCCAGCATTTT. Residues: CASRVDRAYNQPQHF.

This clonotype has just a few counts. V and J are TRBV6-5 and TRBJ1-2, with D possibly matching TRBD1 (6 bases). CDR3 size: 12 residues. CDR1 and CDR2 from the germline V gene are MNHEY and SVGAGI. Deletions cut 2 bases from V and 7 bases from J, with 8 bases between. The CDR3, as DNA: TGTGCCAGCAGTTACACAGGGCGTGGCTACACCTTC. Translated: CASSYTGRGYTF.

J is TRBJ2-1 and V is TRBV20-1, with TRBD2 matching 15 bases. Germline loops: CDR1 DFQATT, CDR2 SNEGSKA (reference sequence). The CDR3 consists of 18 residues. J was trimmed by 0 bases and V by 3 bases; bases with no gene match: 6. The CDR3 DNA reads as TGCAGTGCTAGGGGACTAGCGGGAGGCCTCAGCTCCTACAATGAGCAGTTCTTC. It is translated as CSARGLAGGLSSYNEQFF.

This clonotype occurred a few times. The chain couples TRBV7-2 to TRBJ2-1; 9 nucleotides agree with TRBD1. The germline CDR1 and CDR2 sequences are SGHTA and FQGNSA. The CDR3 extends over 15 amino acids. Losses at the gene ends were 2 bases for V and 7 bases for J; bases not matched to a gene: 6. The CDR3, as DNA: TGTGCCAGCAGCTTAATGGGACAGGGAGGGAATGAGCAGTTCTTC. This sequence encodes CASSLMGQGGNEQFF.

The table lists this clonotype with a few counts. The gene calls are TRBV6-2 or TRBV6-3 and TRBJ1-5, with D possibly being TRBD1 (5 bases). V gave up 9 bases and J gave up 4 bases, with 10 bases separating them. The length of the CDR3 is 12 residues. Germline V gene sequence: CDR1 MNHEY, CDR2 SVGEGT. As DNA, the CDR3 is TGTGCCAGTTGGGACGGGAATCAGCCCCAGCATTTT. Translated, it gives CASWDGNQPQHF.

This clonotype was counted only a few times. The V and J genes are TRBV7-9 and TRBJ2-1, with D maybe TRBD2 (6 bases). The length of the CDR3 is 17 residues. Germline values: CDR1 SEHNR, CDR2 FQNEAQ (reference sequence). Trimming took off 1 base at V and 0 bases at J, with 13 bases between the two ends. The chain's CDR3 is CASSLGLSRDSYNEQFF. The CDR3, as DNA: TGTGCCAGCAGCTTAGGTCTGTCGCGGGACTCCTACAATGAGCAGTTCTTC.

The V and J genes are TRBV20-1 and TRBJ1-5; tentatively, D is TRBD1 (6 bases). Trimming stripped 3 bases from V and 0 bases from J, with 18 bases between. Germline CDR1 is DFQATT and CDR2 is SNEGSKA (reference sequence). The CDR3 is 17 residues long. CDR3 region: CSASAQGGGYSNQPQHF. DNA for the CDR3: TGCAGTGCTAGTGCGCAGGGAGGGGGGTATAGCAATCAGCCCCAGCATTTT.

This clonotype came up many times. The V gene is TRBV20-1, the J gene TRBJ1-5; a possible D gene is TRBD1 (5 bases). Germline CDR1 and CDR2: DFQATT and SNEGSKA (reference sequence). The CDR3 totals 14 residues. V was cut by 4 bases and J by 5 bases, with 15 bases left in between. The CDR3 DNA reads TGCAGTGCTAATATGGGACCGTCTTATCAGCCCCAGCATTTT. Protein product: CSANMGPSYQPQHF.

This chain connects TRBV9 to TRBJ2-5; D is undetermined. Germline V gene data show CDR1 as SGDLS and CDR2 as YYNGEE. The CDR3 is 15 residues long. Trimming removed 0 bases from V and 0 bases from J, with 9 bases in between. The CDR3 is CASSVGPEHQETQYF. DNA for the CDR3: TGTGCCAGCAGCGTAGGTCCGGAGCACCAAGAGACCCAGTACTTC. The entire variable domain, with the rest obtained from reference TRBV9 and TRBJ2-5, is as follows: DSGVTQTPKHLITATGQRVTLRCSPRSGDLSVYWYQQSLDQGLQFLIQYYNGEERAKGNILERFSAQQFPDLHSELNLSSLELGDSALYFCASSVGPEHQETQYFGPGTRLLVL.

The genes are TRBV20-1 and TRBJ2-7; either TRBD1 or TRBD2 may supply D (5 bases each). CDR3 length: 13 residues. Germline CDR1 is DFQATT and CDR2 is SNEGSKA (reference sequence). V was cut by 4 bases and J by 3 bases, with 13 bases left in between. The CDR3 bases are TGCAGTGCTACAGGGACGACGGACTACGAGCAGTACTTC. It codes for CSATGTTDYEQYF.

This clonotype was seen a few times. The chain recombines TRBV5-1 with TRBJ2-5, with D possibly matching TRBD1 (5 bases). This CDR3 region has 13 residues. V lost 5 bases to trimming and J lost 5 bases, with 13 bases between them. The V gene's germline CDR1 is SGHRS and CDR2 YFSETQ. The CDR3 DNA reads TGCGCCAGCAGTGTAAAGGGGCCTGAGACCCAGTACTTC. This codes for CASSVKGPETQYF. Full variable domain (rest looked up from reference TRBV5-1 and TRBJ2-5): KAGVTQTPRYLIKTRGQQVTLSCSPISGHRSVSWYQQTPGQGLQFLFEYFSETQRNKGNFPGRFSGRQFSNSRSEMNVSTLELGDSALYLCASSVKGPETQYFGPGTRLLVL.

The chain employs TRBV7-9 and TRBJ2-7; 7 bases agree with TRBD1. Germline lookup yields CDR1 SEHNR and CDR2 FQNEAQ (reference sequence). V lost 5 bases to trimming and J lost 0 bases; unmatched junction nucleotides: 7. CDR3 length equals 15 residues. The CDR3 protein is CASSITGAPSYEQYF. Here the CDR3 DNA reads TGTGCCAGCAGCATTACAGGGGCCCCCTCCTACGAGCAGTACTTC.

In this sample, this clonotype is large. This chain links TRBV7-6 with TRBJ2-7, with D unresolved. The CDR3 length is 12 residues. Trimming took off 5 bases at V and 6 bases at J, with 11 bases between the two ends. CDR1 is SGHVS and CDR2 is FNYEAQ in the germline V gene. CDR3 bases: TGTGCCAGCAGCGCTCCGGGCGGCGAGCAGTACTTC. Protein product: CASSAPGGEQYF.

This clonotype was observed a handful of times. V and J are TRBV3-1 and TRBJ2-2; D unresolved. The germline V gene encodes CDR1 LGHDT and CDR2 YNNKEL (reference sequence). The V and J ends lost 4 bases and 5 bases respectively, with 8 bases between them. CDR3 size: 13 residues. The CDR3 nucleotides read TGTGCCAGCAGCCCGGACCTGACCGGGGAGCTGTTTTTT. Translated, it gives CASSPDLTGELFF.

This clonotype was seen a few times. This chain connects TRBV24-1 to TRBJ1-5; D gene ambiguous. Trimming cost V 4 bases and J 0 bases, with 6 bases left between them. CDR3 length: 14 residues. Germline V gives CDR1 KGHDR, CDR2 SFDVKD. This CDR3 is CATSEGSSNQPQHF. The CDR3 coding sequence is TGTGCCACCAGTGAGGGGTCTAGCAATCAGCCCCAGCATTTT.